This passage covers 32 T cell receptor beta chains from one sample sequenced in a study of blood T cell repertoires in COVID-19. The protocol was immunoSEQ multiplex PCR, while the TCRdb copy is restricted to in-frame clones and leaves out a portion. Among roughly 230,000 clones listed, 70% to 90% were seen once. Sequenced sample: PBMCs or T cells enriched from blood (not recorded which). All receptors derive from a woman aged 50 to 65 who had been exposed to COVID-19.

CDR3 sequence reads: CATSRAYNTEAFF. The CDR3, as DNA: TGTGCCACCAGCAGAGCTTATAACACTGAAGCTTTCTTT. The V gene is TRBV15, the J gene TRBJ1-1; D is unclear. Trimming took off 1 base at V and 2 bases at J, with 5 bases between the two ends. There are 13 residues in the CDR3. Germline V CDR1 and CDR2: LNHNV, YYDKDF (reference sequence).

The V gene is TRBV6-5, the J gene TRBJ1-1, with D hard to call. Germline CDR1 is MNHEY and CDR2 is SVGAGI. The germline V and J ends were trimmed by 7 bases and 4 bases, with 13 bases remaining between them. The CDR3 loop spans 13 amino acids. The CDR3 protein is CASTGRLATEAFF. The CDR3 DNA reads as TGTGCCAGCACCGGGAGGTTAGCCACTGAAGCTTTCTTT.

The chain employs TRBV21-1 and TRBJ1-3. TRBV21-1 is marked as a pseudogene. The CDR3 length is 15 residues. This CDR3 reads CASSPGEVGGNTIYF. CDR3 bases: TGTGCCAGCAGCCCCGGGGAGGTAGGAGGAAACACCATATATTTT.

The chain has TRBV5-1 and TRBJ1-6; D is uncertain. CDR3 length: 16 amino acids. V gave up 4 bases and J gave up 9 bases, with 20 bases separating them. Germline-derived CDR1 and CDR2 are SGHRS and YFSETQ. CDR3 bases: TGCGCCAGCAGCAAAGACATTCGACGAGCTCCTTCACCCCTCCACTTT. The encoded protein is CASSKDIRRAPSPLHF. Supplemented by reference TRBV5-1 and TRBJ1-6, the full variable domain reads KAGVTQTPRYLIKTRGQQVTLSCSPISGHRSVSWYQQTPGQGLQFLFEYFSETQRNKGNFPGRFSGRQFSNSRSEMNVSTLELGDSALYLCASSKDIRRAPSPLHFGNGTRLTVT.

The chain is built from TRBV5-6 and TRBJ2-1; maybe TRBD2 (6 bases). Germline V gene data show CDR1 as SGHDT and CDR2 as YYEEEE. The CDR3 runs to 15 residues. V was cut by 5 bases and J by 0 bases, with 12 bases left in between. This CDR3 reads CASSRQGGSYNEQFF. As DNA, the CDR3 is TGTGCCAGCAGTCGGCAGGGAGGCTCCTACAATGAGCAGTTCTTC.

The chain links TRBV10-3 to TRBJ2-7; 7 positions match TRBD2. V lost 10 bases, J lost 3 bases, and 15 bases stayed unmatched. This CDR3 has 15 residues. The germline V gene has CDR1 ENHRY and CDR2 SYGVKD. CDR3 amino acids: CATKRTGEGIYEQYF. The CDR3 DNA reads TGTGCCACCAAAAGAACGGGGGAGGGGATCTACGAGCAGTACTTC.

The genes are TRBV19 and TRBJ1-1; a weak D match, TRBD1 (6 bases). V was trimmed by 7 bases and J by 1 base, leaving 13 bases between them. CDR1 is LNHDA, CDR2 SQIVND, per germline (reference sequence). This CDR3 contains 14 residues. The CDR3: CASKWGGTNTEAFF. The CDR3 DNA reads TGTGCCAGTAAATGGGGGGGCACGAACACTGAAGCTTTCTTT. Filled out from reference TRBV19 and TRBJ1-1, the complete variable domain reads DGGITQSPKYLFRKEGQNVTLSCEQNLNHDAMYWYRQDPGQGLRLIYYSQIVNDFQKGDIAEGYSVSREKKESFPLTVTSAQKNPTAFYLCASKWGGTNTEAFFGQGTRLTVV.

The chain carries TRBV2 and TRBJ1-1; no reliable D call. This CDR3 spans 17 amino acids. Germline assignment: CDR1 SNHLY and CDR2 FYNNEI. V was clipped by 2 bases and J by 5 bases, with 21 bases between them. The CDR3 sequence is CASSESNVRMTSTEAFF. The CDR3 region has the DNA TGTGCCAGCAGTGAATCAAATGTTCGGATGACATCGACTGAAGCTTTCTTT.

This rearrangement joins TRBV7-3 to TRBJ1-1; D might be TRBD1 (5 bases). The CDR3 totals 14 residues. V was trimmed by 2 bases and J by 3 bases, leaving 10 bases between them. The germline V gene has CDR1 SGHTA and CDR2 FQGTGA. The CDR3: CASSLSGLHTEAFF. The DNA for the CDR3 is TGTGCCAGCAGCTTATCAGGGTTGCACACTGAAGCTTTCTTT.

J is TRBJ1-5 and V is TRBV4-1, with 7 bases fitting TRBD1. Per germline, CDR1 MGHRA and CDR2 YSYEKL. V trimming: 0 bases; J trimming: 5 bases; junction bases outside the gene matches: 4. This CDR3 comprises 15 residues. The CDR3 here is CASSQEWGQYQPQHF. CDR3 DNA: TGCGCCAGCAGCCAAGAATGGGGACAGTATCAGCCCCAGCATTTT.

The V call is TRBV29-1, the J call TRBJ2-5, with a possible D match to TRBD1 (5 bases). This CDR3 spans 13 amino acids. Trimming removed 1 base from V and 5 bases from J, with 11 bases in between. Germline CDR1 reads SQVTM; CDR2 reads ANQGSEA. The CDR3 DNA follows: TGCAGCGTTGAAGTGGGGCTAAGGGAGACCCAGTACTTC. Its protein product is CSVEVGLRETQYF.

As regards this clone: Additional DNA sequences in this sample encode the identical CDR3. CDR3 nucleotides: TGTGCCAGCAGTGGCACAGGGACATACGAGCAGTACTTC. Its protein is CASSGTGTYEQYF. This chain connects TRBV2 to TRBJ2-7; D might be TRBD1 (6 bases). Germline CDR1 is SNHLY and CDR2 is FYNNEI. V lost 4 bases to trimming and J lost 4 bases, with 11 bases between them. The CDR3 consists of 13 residues.

The J gene is TRBJ2-3, the V gene TRBV12-5; D gene unclear. The CDR3 totals 11 residues. Germline CDR1 LGHNT, CDR2 FRNRAP. Trimming removed 3 bases from V and 7 bases from J, with 5 bases in between. CDR3 DNA: TGTGCTAGTGGTTTAGACAATACGCAGTATTTT. Protein sequence: CASGLDNTQYF. The full variable domain, with the rest looked up from reference TRBV12-5 and TRBJ2-3, is DARVTQTPRHKVTEMGQEVTMRCQPILGHNTVFWYRQTMMQGLELLAYFRNRAPLDDSGMPKDRFSAEMPDATLATLKIQPSEPRDSAVYFCASGLDNTQYFGPGTRLTVL.

The J gene is TRBJ1-1, the V gene TRBV10-2; unclear D gene. The CDR3 consists of 13 residues. Germline V CDR1 and CDR2: WSHSY, SAAADI. Trimming stripped 5 bases from V and 1 base from J, with 8 bases between. The CDR3 DNA reads as TGCGCCAGCAGTCCCCCTCCGAACACTGAAGCTTTCTTT. This translates into CASSPPPNTEAFF.

The chain combines TRBV3-1 (or the pseudogene TRBV3-2) with TRBJ1-1; D gene uncertain. The CDR3 length is 15 residues. Germline loops: CDR1 LGHDT, CDR2 YNNKEL (reference sequence). The V end lost 2 bases, the J end lost 2 bases, and 12 bases lay between the germline ends. CDR3 in amino acids: CASSQNHLGNTEAFF. DNA of the CDR3: TGTGCCAGCAGCCAAAATCACCTGGGCAACACTGAAGCTTTCTTT.

The chain combines TRBV3-1 (or the pseudogene TRBV3-2) with TRBJ1-2; 7 bases line up with TRBD1. The germline CDR1 and CDR2 sequences are LGHDT and YNNKEL (reference sequence). V lost 2 bases, J lost 8 bases, and 5 bases stayed unmatched. The CDR3 totals 13 residues. Here the CDR3 DNA reads TGTGCCAGCAGCCAATTACGGGGACAGGGCTACACCTTC. Translating it yields CASSQLRGQGYTF.

The rearrangement uses TRBV18 and TRBJ1-5, with 7 nucleotides matching TRBD1. After removal of 2 bases from V and 5 bases from J, the junction contained 3 bases not matched to a gene. The CDR3 loop spans 14 amino acids. Germline loops: CDR1 KGHSH, CDR2 LQKENI. CDR3 DNA sequence: TGTGCCAGCTCACCAGGGACAGTTGATCAGCCCCAGCATTTT. It is translated as CASSPGTVDQPQHF.

J is TRBJ1-1 and V is TRBV7-4, with 8 positions matching TRBD1. The CDR3 loop spans 18 amino acids. The V segment lost 4 bases and the J segment 2 bases; nucleotides outside the gene matches: 15. In germline, CDR1 is SGHVT, CDR2 SQSDAQ. The CDR3: CASSSLSGQGEGNTEAFF. Written as DNA, the CDR3 is TGTGCCAGCAGCTCCTTATCAGGACAGGGTGAGGGAAACACTGAAGCTTTCTTT.

The rearrangement uses TRBV7-9 and TRBJ1-6, with D uncertain. CDR1 SEHNR and CDR2 FQNEAQ come from the germline V gene (reference sequence). Trimming left V 7 bases short and J 7 bases short, with 14 bases between. This CDR3 is 14 amino acids long. The CDR3 sequence: CASTAQAGNSPLHF. As DNA, the CDR3 is TGTGCCAGCACTGCTCAGGCAGGAAATTCACCCCTCCACTTT.

This clone has just one count. The chain has TRBV9 and TRBJ2-1, with D perhaps TRBD2 (6 bases). Per germline, CDR1 SGDLS and CDR2 YYNGEE. CDR3 size: 15 residues. V was shortened by 0 bases and J by 0 bases, with 7 bases between the two germline ends. The CDR3 DNA reads as TGTGCCAGCAGCGTAGGGGGGGACTCCTACAATGAGCAGTTCTTC. Its translation: CASSVGGDSYNEQFF.

The chain employs TRBV5-6 and TRBJ2-3; a weak D match, TRBD2 (5 bases). The CDR3 length is 15 residues. The V gene lost 0 bases and the J gene lost 6 bases, with 14 bases spanning the gap. CDR1 SGHDT and CDR2 YYEEEE come from the germline V gene. The CDR3 DNA is TGTGCCAGCAGCTTGGCCGGTCCCGGGGATGATACGCAGTATTTT. Its protein product is CASSLAGPGDDTQYF.

The chain employs TRBV3-1 (or the pseudogene TRBV3-2) and TRBJ2-5, with TRBD1 matching over 7 bases. After removal of 1 base from V and 5 bases from J, the junction contained 7 bases not matched to a gene. CDR1 and CDR2 from the germline V gene are LGHDT and YNNKEL (reference sequence). The CDR3 is 15 residues long. CDR3: CASSQAPDRVETQYF. Here the CDR3 DNA reads TGTGCCAGCAGCCAAGCCCCAGACAGGGTGGAGACCCAGTACTTC.

This chain links TRBV3-1 (or the pseudogene TRBV3-2) with TRBJ1-3; D might be TRBD1 (6 bases). Looked up from germline, CDR1 is LGHDT and CDR2 is YNNKEL (reference sequence). This CDR3 region has 16 residues. V gave up 2 bases and J gave up 4 bases, with 15 bases separating them. This CDR3 reads CASSQFRGASGNTIYF. CDR3 in DNA: TGTGCCAGCAGCCAATTTCGGGGGGCATCGGGAAACACCATATATTTT.

This clone has just a few counts. The chain joins TRBV2 to TRBJ1-5; D not certain. The V end lost 2 bases, the J end lost 1 base, and 9 bases lay between the germline ends. The CDR3 spans 15 residues. Germline V gives CDR1 SNHLY, CDR2 FYNNEI. CDR3 nucleotides: TGTGCCAGCAGTGAAATCGGAGCGAGCAATCAGCCCCAGCATTTT. As protein: CASSEIGASNQPQHF.

The chain is built from TRBV5-1 and TRBJ1-2; the D is unclear. Trimming took off 5 bases at V and 4 bases at J, with 15 bases between the two ends. Germline-derived CDR1 and CDR2 are SGHRS and YFSETQ. The CDR3 covers 14 residues. CDR3: CASSGSPVLYGYTF. As DNA, the CDR3 is TGCGCCAGCAGTGGTAGCCCGGTTCTCTATGGCTACACCTTC.

V gene TRBV10-3 combines with J gene TRBJ1-5; D gene ambiguous. The V end was cut by 0 bases, the J end by 4 bases, with 10 bases between. Germline V gene data show CDR1 as ENHRY and CDR2 as SYGVKD. The CDR3 has 15 amino acids. The CDR3 sequence is CAISESRESNQPQHF. For the CDR3, the DNA is TGTGCCATCAGTGAGTCGAGGGAGTCTAATCAGCCCCAGCATTTT.

The chain is built from TRBV29-1 and TRBJ2-1; the match to TRBD1 covers 7 bases. This CDR3 is 16 amino acids long. Germline V gives CDR1 SQVTM, CDR2 ANQGSEA. Germline trimming cut 3 bases from V and 2 bases from J; bases unmatched to any gene: 10. In nucleotides, the CDR3 is TGCAGCGTTGACGGGATTACAGGGGCCACCTACAATGAGCAGTTCTTC. Translation gives CSVDGITGATYNEQFF.

The genes are TRBV4-2 and TRBJ2-3; D uncertain. Germline V CDR1 and CDR2: LGHNA, YNFKEQ. The V gene lost 3 bases and the J gene lost 5 bases, with 6 bases spanning the gap. The CDR3 spans 12 residues. CDR3 in amino acids: CASSQSGDTQYF. In DNA, the CDR3 is TGTGCCAGCAGCCAGTCAGGAGATACGCAGTATTTT.

The J gene is TRBJ1-1, the V gene TRBV1; TRBD1, the table's D call, was not compared with the DNA. TRBV1 is a recognized pseudogene. The CDR3 totals 15 residues. The CDR3 DNA is TGCACCAGCAGCCATTCTCCAGGGCAGAGCACTGAAGCTTTCTTT. Translation gives CTSSHSPGQSTEAFF.

V and J are TRBV29-1 and TRBJ1-1; maybe TRBD1 (6 bases). The CDR3 totals 14 residues. The V gene's germline CDR1 is SQVTM and CDR2 ANQGSEA. Trimming cost V 4 bases and J 4 bases, with 16 bases left between them. CDR3 coding DNA: TGCAGCGTTGCACCCGACAGGAGAGGCACTGAAGCTTTCTTT. Its translation: CSVAPDRRGTEAFF.

The chain joins TRBV19 to TRBJ1-2, with TRBD1 identical over 7 bases. Germline trimming cut 4 bases from V and 0 bases from J; bases unmatched to any gene: 5. CDR1 is LNHDA and CDR2 is SQIVND in the germline V gene (reference sequence). The CDR3 loop spans 15 amino acids. CDR3 sequence reads: CASSTTGAPNYGYTF. The CDR3 DNA reads TGTGCCAGTAGTACCACAGGGGCGCCTAACTATGGCTACACCTTC.

The rearrangement joins TRBV18 to TRBJ2-1; D perhaps matches TRBD1 (5 bases). The CDR3 has 12 amino acids. The V gene's germline CDR1 is KGHSH and CDR2 LQKENI. The V and J ends lost 4 bases and 6 bases respectively, with 7 bases between them. The CDR3 spells CASSQRGNEQFF. CDR3 DNA: TGTGCCAGCTCACAAAGGGGCAATGAGCAGTTCTTC.